The entry below gives a single T cell receptor beta chain sequence along with its context. Its target is not known. The sample originates from a study of T cells in localized non-small cell lung cancer. The assay was immunoSEQ multiplex PCR, and TCRdb's table has in-frame clones only and misses some. The sample lists some 24,000 clones, roughly nine tenths occurring once. Study outcomes and limitations: In adjacent lung, a median roughly 60 of the top 100 tumor clones were found. Those with higher blood T cell density had longer overall survival. Clonality of T cells reached its maximum in uninvolved adjacent lung, surpassing tumor.

The clonotype comes from a woman aged 40 to 75 with stage I lung adenocarcinoma. Sample: peripheral blood, taken before any cancer treatment.

The CDR3 nucleotides read TGTGCCAGCAGCGCGGGACAGGTGAAGTACTTC. Protein: CASSAGQVKYF. The genes are TRBV7-8 and TRBJ2-7, with 8 bases identical to TRBD1. There are 11 residues in the CDR3. Germline-derived CDR1 and CDR2 are SGHVS and FQNEAQ. Germline trimming cut 5 bases from V and 11 bases from J; bases unmatched to any gene: 5.